This T cell receptor (beta chain) emerged from a study of blood T cell repertoires in COVID-19. Turning to the study itself: Sources were T cells, B-cell-depleted T cells, or PBMCs; the material itself was cDNA or gDNA.

About this clone: The same CDR3 can be traced to other DNA sequences in this sample.

This CDR3 is built from 14 residues. V lost 1 base to trimming and J lost 4 bases, with 7 bases between them. The germline gives CDR1 SGHDN, CDR2 FVKESK. As originally analysed: Reference gene primer amplification in the assay estimated nucleated cell counts. Libraries were prepared by immunoSEQ multiplex PCR; TCRdb keeps only in-frame clonotypes and omits some of them. The V and J calls and clone size were taken over from that table, and D and trimming were inferred from the DNA. The table shows about 380,000 clones, with about 80% occurring only once. The source of this sequence is a human donor with acute or convalescent COVID-19. The donor label of this sample is uncertain. The sequenced sample was peripheral blood. This chain joins TRBV14 and TRBJ2-2; D is undetermined. The CDR3 bases are TGTGCCAGCAGCCAAGTTCTGAGCACCGGGGAGCTGTTTTTT. Amino acid sequence: CASSQVLSTGELFF.